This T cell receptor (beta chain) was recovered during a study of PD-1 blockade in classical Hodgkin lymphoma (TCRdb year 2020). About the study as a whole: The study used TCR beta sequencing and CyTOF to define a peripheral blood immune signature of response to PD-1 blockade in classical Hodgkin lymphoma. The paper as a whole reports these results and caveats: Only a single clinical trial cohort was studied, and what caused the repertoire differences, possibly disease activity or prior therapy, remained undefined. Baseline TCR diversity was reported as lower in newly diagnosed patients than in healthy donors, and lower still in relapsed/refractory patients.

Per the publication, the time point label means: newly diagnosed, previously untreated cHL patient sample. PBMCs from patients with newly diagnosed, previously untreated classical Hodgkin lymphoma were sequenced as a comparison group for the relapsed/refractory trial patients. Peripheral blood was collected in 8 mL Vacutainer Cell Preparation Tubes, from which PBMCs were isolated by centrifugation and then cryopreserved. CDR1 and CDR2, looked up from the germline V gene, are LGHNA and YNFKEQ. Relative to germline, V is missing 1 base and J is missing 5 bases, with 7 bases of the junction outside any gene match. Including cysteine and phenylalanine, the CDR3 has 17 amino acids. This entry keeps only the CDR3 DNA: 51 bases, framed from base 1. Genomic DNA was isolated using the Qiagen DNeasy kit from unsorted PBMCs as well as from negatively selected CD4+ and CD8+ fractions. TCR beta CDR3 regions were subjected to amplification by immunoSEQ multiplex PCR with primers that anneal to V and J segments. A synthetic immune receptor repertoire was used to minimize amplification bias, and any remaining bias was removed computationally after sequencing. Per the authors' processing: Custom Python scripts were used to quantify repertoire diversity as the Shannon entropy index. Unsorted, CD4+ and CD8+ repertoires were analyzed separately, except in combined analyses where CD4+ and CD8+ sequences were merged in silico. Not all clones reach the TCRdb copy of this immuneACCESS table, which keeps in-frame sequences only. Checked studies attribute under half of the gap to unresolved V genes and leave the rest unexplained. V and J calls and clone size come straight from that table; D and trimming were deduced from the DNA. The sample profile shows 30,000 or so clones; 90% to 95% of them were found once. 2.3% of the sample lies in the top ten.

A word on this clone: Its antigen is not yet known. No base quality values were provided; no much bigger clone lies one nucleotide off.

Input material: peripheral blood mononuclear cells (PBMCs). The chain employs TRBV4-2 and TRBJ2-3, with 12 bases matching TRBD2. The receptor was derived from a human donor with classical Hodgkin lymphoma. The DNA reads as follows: TGTGCCAGCAGCCAAGCCCCTAGCGGGGGGGCCGGAGATACGCAGTATTTT. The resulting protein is CASSQAPSGGAGDTQYF.